The clone carrying this T cell receptor (beta chain) appeared a few times. This entry comes from a study of T cells in Graves' hyperthyroidism and ophthalmopathy. Germline V lookup: CDR1 KGHDR, CDR2 SFDVKD. This CDR3 spans 12 amino acids. The V segment lost 7 bases and the J segment 6 bases; nucleotides outside the gene matches: 3. RNA transcripts yielded amplified TCR beta CDR3 regions. The TCR CDR3 first-round RT-PCR relied on the HTBI primer set. TCRdb ran MiXCR on the multiplex PCR reads and lists one entry per CDR3 protein. The sample consists of about 640,000 distinct CDR3 sequences, roughly 15% of them appearing once. Patients were excluded for uncontrolled infection, other autoimmune disease, pregnancy or lactation.

This clonotype was obtained from a woman aged 45-65 years with Graves' ophthalmopathy. The sequencing sample was made of blood. The rearrangement joins TRBV24-1 to TRBJ2-7; 9 nucleotides agree with TRBD1. CDR3: CATSSTGGEQYF. CDR3 in DNA: TGTGCCACCAGCTCGACAGGGGGCGAGCAGTACTTC.